The present T cell receptor beta chain was sequenced within a study of blood T cell repertoires in COVID-19. Study summary: Spain, Italy and the United States supplied samples that represented acute and convalescent COVID-19. PBMCs, B-cell-depleted T cells, or T cells provided the cDNA or gDNA that made up the material.

This clone was seen once. Authors' data handling: Amplification of reference gene primers was used by the study to estimate nucleated cell counts. Measured with immunoSEQ multiplex PCR; TCRdb has only the in-frame clones, and not every one. V, J and clone size were drawn from that table, and D and trimming were deduced from the DNA. The profile shows approximately 80,000 clones, around 84% of them singletons. The sequenced sample was peripheral blood. The TCR comes from a man in his forties or fifties with acute or convalescent COVID-19.

CDR3 residues: CAIKMSRGQGLDTQYF. In nucleotides, the CDR3 is TGTGCCATCAAGATGAGCCGGGGACAGGGGTTAGATACGCAGTATTTT. The J gene is TRBJ2-3, the V gene TRBV10-3, with 10 bases identical to TRBD1. The trim removed 7 bases at V and 5 bases at J, leaving 12 bases unmatched. This CDR3 has 16 amino acids. Germline V gives CDR1 ENHRY, CDR2 SYGVKD.